This TCR beta chain stems from a study of T cell changes during pregnancy in multiple sclerosis. Here immunoSEQ multiplex PCR was the method, and the copy in TCRdb shows in-frame clones only, minus some. Here the sample spans around 50,000 clones, around 92% being singletons. This clone appeared once. Specimen: CD4+ T cells from peripheral blood mononuclear cells, collected after pregnancy. The sequence came from a female donor in good health, enrolled as a control in a pregnancy study.

The CDR3 protein is CAGQRSTDTQYF. CDR3 sequence (DNA): TGTGCCGGACAGCGCAGCACAGATACGCAGTATTTT. The gene calls are TRBV30 and TRBJ2-3, with a possible D match to TRBD1 (6 bases). The germline V and J ends were trimmed by 8 bases and 0 bases, with 9 bases remaining between them. Germline CDR1 and CDR2: GTSNPN and SVGIG (reference sequence). The CDR3 runs 12 residues.